This record covers a single TCR beta chain. The table came from immunoSEQ multiplex PCR; TCRdb's copy has only in-frame clones and leaves some out. The table includes around 270,000 clones, roughly 89% detected once. This sample stems from a study of blood T cell repertoires in COVID-19. Study at large: COVID-19 samples collected from the United States, Italy and Spain covered acute and convalescent phases.

Germline CDR1 reads SGHRS; CDR2 reads YFSETQ. This CDR3 contains 16 residues. V lost 4 bases, J lost 0 bases, and 16 bases lay in between. Sequencing was carried out using peripheral blood. V and J are TRBV5-1 and TRBJ1-1, with a weak D call TRBD1 (5 bases). This TCR was recovered from a man aged 30 to 45 with acute or convalescent COVID-19. The CDR3 is CASSPLGSTVNTEAFF. CDR3 DNA: TGCGCCAGCAGCCCGCTCGGCTCGACAGTGAACACTGAAGCTTTCTTT.